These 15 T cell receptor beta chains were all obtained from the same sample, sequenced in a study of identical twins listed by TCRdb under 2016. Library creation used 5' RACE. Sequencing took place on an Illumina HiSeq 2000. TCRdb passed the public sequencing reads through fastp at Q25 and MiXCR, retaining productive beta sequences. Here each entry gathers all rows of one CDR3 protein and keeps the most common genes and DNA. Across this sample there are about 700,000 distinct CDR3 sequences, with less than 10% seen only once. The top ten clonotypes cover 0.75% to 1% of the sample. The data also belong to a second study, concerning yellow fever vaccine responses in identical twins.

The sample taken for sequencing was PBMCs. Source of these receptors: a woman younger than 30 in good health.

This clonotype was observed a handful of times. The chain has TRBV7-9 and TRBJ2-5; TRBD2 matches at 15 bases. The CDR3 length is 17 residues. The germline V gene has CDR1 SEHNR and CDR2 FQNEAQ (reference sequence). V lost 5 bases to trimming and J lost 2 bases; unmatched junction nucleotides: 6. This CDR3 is CASSAGLAGGRQETQYF. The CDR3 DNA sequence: TGTGCCAGCAGCGCCGGACTAGCGGGAGGGCGGCAAGAGACCCAGTACTTC.

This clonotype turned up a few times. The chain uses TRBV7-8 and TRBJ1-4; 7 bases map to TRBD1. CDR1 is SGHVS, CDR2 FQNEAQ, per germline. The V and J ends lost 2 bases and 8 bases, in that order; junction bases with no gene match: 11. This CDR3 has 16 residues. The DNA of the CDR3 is TGTGCCAGCAGCTTAAGGTTACAGGGGTCTTGGGAAAAACTGTTTTTT. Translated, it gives CASSLRLQGSWEKLFF.

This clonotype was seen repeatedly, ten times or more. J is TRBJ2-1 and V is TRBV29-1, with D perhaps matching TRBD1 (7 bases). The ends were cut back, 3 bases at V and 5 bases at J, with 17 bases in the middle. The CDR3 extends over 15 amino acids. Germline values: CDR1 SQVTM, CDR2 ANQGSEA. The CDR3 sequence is CSVEAGQRNHNEQFF. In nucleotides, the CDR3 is TGCAGCGTTGAGGCGGGACAGAGGAACCACAATGAGCAGTTCTTC.

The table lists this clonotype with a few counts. Written as DNA, the CDR3 is TGTGCCAGCGACAGGGGGGGACAAGAGACCCAGTACTTC. Amino acids: CASDRGGQETQYF. V and J are TRBV2 and TRBJ2-5; 9 bases agree with TRBD1. The CDR3 loop spans 13 amino acids. Germline CDR1 and CDR2: SNHLY and FYNNEI. J lost 2 bases, V lost 8 bases, and 3 bases had no gene match.

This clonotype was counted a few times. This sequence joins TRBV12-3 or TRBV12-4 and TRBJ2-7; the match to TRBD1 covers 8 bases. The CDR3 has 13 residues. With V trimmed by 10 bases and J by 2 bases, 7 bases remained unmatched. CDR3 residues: CATSGQEAYEQYF. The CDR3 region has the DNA TGTGCCACCTCGGGACAGGAGGCCTACGAGCAGTACTTC.

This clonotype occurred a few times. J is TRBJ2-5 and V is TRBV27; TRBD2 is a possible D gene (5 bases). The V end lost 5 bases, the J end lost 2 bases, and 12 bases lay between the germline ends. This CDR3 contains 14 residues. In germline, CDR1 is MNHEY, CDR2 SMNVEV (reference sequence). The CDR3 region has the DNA TGTGCCAGCAGTCCCTCGGGGTCACAAGAGACCCAGTACTTC. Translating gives CASSPSGSQETQYF.

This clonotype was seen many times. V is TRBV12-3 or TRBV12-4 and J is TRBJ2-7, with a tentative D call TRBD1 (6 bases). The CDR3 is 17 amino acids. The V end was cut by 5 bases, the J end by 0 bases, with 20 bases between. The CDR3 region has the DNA TGTGCCAGCAGTCCTACAGGGTCTCGGATCCCCTCCTACGAGCAGTACTTC. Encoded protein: CASSPTGSRIPSYEQYF.

CDR3 DNA sequence: TGTGCCAGCTCACTTGGGACTAGCAGTGGTAAAAAACCCTACGAGCAGTACTTC. It translates to CASSLGTSSGKKPYEQYF. This chain connects TRBV18 to TRBJ2-7; 9 nucleotides agree with TRBD2. CDR1 is KGHSH, CDR2 LQKENI, per germline. The V and J ends lost 4 bases and 2 bases, in that order; junction bases with no gene match: 15. CDR3 length equals 18 residues.

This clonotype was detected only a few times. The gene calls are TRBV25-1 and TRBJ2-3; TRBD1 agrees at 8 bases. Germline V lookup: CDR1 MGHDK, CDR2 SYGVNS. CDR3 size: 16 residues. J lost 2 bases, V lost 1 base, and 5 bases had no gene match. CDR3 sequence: CASSEFRTGPTDTQYF. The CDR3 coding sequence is TGTGCCAGCAGTGAATTCAGGACAGGGCCCACAGATACGCAGTATTTT. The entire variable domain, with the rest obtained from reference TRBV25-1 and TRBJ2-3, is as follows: EADIYQTPRYLVIGTGKKITLECSQTMGHDKMYWYQQDPGMELHLIHYSYGVNSTEKGDLSSESTVSRIRTEHFPLTLESARPSHTSQYLCASSEFRTGPTDTQYFGPGTRLTVL.

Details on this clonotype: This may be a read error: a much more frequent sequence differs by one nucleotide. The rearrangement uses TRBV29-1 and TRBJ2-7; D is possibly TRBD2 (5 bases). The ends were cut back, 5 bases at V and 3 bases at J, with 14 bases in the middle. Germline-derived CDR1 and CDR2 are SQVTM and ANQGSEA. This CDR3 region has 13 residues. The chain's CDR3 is CSVKPREIYEQYF. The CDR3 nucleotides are TGCAGCGTTAAACCAAGGGAGATCTACGAGCAGTACTTC.

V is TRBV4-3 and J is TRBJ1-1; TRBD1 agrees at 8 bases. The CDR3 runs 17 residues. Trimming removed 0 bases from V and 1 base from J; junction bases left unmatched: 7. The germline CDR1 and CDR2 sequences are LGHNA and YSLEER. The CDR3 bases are TGCGCCAGCAGCCAAGATCGAGGGACAGGCGCGAACACTGAAGCTTTCTTT. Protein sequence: CASSQDRGTGANTEAFF.

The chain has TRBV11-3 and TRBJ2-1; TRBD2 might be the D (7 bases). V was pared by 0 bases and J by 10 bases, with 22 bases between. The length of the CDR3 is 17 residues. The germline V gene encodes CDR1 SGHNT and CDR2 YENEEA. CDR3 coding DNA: TGTGCCAGCAGCTTAGATCTTGGGGGGGCGCCGGGGGTAGAGCAGTTCTTC. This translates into CASSLDLGGAPGVEQFF. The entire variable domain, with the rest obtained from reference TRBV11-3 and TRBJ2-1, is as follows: EAGVVQSPRYKIIEKKQPVAFWCNPISGHNTLYWYLQNLGQGPELLIRYENEEAVDDSQLPKDRFSAERLKGVDSTLKIQPAELGDSAVYLCASSLDLGGAPGVEQFFGPGTRLTVL.

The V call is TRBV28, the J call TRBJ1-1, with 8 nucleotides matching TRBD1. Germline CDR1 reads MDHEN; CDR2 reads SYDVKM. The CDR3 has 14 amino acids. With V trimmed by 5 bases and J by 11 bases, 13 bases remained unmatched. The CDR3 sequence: CASSTQGARSWAFF. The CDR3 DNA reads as TGTGCCAGCAGTACGCAGGGGGCGCGGTCGTGGGCTTTCTTT.

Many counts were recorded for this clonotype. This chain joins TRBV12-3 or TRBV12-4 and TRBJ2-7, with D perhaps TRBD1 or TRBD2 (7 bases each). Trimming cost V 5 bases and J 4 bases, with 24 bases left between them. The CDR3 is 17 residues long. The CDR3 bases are TGTGCCAGCAGTCCCCGGGGAGGGGGCGCTCAAAATTACGAGCAGTACTTC. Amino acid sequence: CASSPRGGGAQNYEQYF.

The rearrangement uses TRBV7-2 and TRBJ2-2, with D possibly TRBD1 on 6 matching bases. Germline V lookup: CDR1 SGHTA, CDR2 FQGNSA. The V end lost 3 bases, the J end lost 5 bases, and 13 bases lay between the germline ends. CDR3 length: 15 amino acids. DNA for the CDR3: TGTGCCAGCAGCTTTGGGGGCGCTAGGACCGGGGAGCTGTTTTTT. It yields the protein CASSFGGARTGELFF. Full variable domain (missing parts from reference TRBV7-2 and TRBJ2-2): GAGVSQSPSNKVTEKGKDVELRCDPISGHTALYWYRQSLGQGLEFLIYFQGNSAPDKSGLPSDRFSAERTGGSVSTLTIQRTQQEDSAVYLCASSFGGARTGELFFGEGSRLTVL.